Shown below are 15 T cell receptor beta chains from a single sample sequenced in a study of blood T cell repertoires in COVID-19 (dated by TCRdb to about 2020). Library creation used the immunoSEQ multiplex PCR assay. TCRdb stores this immuneACCESS table with in-frame sequences only. Part of the clones is absent; in the studies checked, under half of the shortfall reflects unresolved V genes, and no reason is known for the rest. Within this sample are about 250,000 clones, with about nine tenths of them counted one time only. Less than 3% of the sample comes from the top ten. Input material: PBMCs or T cells enriched from blood (not recorded which). All receptors come from a woman between 45 and 65 years old who had recovered from COVID-19.

In its sample, this clone was seen once. The chain uses TRBV5-1 and TRBJ2-1, with 10 bases matching TRBD2. This CDR3 has 19 amino acids. Per the germline V gene, CDR1 is SGHRS and CDR2 is YFSETQ. The V gene end was trimmed by 0 bases and the J gene end by 0 bases; junction bases not matched to a gene: 9. Written as DNA, the CDR3 is TGCGCCAGCAGCTTGGAGTCCAGCGGGAGGGTGAGCTCCTACAATGAGCAGTTCTTC. Protein: CASSLESSGRVSSYNEQFF.

The V gene is TRBV5-1, the J gene TRBJ2-1, with 11 bases that match TRBD2. The germline gives CDR1 SGHRS, CDR2 YFSETQ. CDR3 length: 16 amino acids. V was pared by 5 bases and J by 0 bases, with 4 bases of the junction left unmatched. The CDR3 sequence: CASSPTSGGSYNEQFF. The CDR3 nucleotides are TGCGCCAGCAGTCCTACTAGCGGGGGCTCCTACAATGAGCAGTTCTTC.

The rearrangement uses TRBV4-3 and TRBJ1-2; D not resolved. In germline, CDR1 is LGHNA, CDR2 YSLEER. This CDR3 is built from 13 residues. Trimming took 0 bases from V and 8 from J, leaving 10 bases between them. CDR3 in amino acids: CASSQENEVGYTF. In nucleotides, the CDR3 is TGCGCCAGCAGCCAAGAAAACGAGGTCGGCTACACCTTC.

The V and J genes are TRBV28 and TRBJ2-7; maybe TRBD2 (6 bases). CDR1 and CDR2 from the germline V gene are MDHEN and SYDVKM. The CDR3 totals 16 residues. The V gene lost 5 bases and the J gene lost 3 bases, with 20 bases spanning the gap. CDR3 residues: CASSSLSGTYNYEQYF. The CDR3 nucleotides are TGTGCCAGCAGTAGTCTTAGCGGAACCTACAACTACGAGCAGTACTTC.

V usage is TRBV30 and J usage is TRBJ1-1; D call uncertain. The V gene's germline CDR1 is GTSNPN and CDR2 SVGIG (reference sequence). The CDR3 runs 14 residues. Trimming removed 2 bases from V and 5 bases from J, with 15 bases in between. CDR3 sequence: CAWSLWATGTEAFF. The CDR3 DNA sequence: TGTGCCTGGAGTCTCTGGGCCACCGGAACTGAAGCTTTCTTT. The full variable domain, with the rest looked up from reference TRBV30 and TRBJ1-1, is SQTIHQWPATLVQPVGSPLSLECTVEGTSNPNLYWYRQAAGRGLQLLFYSVGIGQISSEVPQNLSASRPQDRQFILSSKKLLLSDSGFYLCAWSLWATGTEAFFGQGTRLTVV.

V and J are TRBV28 and TRBJ2-7; D is perhaps TRBD2 (5 bases). Trimming shortened V by 2 bases and J by 3 bases, and 8 bases separated the two germline ends. The CDR3 consists of 13 residues. Germline CDR1 MDHEN, CDR2 SYDVKM. The CDR3 region is CASSLEGFYEQYF. DNA for the CDR3: TGTGCCAGCAGTTTAGAGGGATTCTACGAGCAGTACTTC.

The rearrangement links TRBV18 to TRBJ1-4; D possibly corresponds to TRBD1 (6 bases). CDR1 is KGHSH and CDR2 is LQKENI in the germline V gene. V was cut by 2 bases and J by 4 bases, with 11 bases left in between. The CDR3 contains 15 residues. CDR3 coding DNA: TGTGCCAGCTCACCAATACAGGGTGATAATGAAAAACTGTTTTTT. Encoded protein: CASSPIQGDNEKLFF.

The chain links TRBV28 to TRBJ2-1; D remains unclear. Per the germline V gene, CDR1 is MDHEN and CDR2 is SYDVKM. V was clipped by 2 bases and J by 6 bases, with 8 bases between them. CDR3 length: 13 amino acids. The CDR3 region is CASSLRASNEQFF. As DNA, the CDR3 is TGTGCCAGCAGTTTAAGAGCAAGCAATGAGCAGTTCTTC.

The chain couples TRBV7-9 to TRBJ1-4; 7 bases fit TRBD1. This CDR3 is built from 15 residues. The trim removed 1 base at V and 4 bases at J, leaving 3 bases unmatched. Germline-derived CDR1 and CDR2 are SEHNR and FQNEAQ (reference sequence). The CDR3 coding sequence is TGTGCCAGCAGCTTAGTGGCAGGGGGTAATGAAAAACTGTTTTTT. It translates to CASSLVAGGNEKLFF.

The chain employs TRBV19 and TRBJ1-2; D possibly corresponds to TRBD1 (5 bases). This CDR3 contains 17 residues. Per the germline V gene, CDR1 is LNHDA and CDR2 is SQIVND (reference sequence). Trimming took off 3 bases at V and 4 bases at J, with 21 bases between the two ends. CDR3 nucleotides: TGTGCCAGTAGTATTTACGTCCCAACAGGAGATTCCTATGGCTACACCTTC. Translated: CASSIYVPTGDSYGYTF. Full variable domain (remainder filled in from reference TRBV19 and TRBJ1-2): DGGITQSPKYLFRKEGQNVTLSCEQNLNHDAMYWYRQDPGQGLRLIYYSQIVNDFQKGDIAEGYSVSREKKESFPLTVTSAQKNPTAFYLCASSIYVPTGDSYGYTFGSGTRLTVV.

This clone has only one observation. The rearrangement uses TRBV10-1 and TRBJ2-1, with TRBD1 as a possible D gene (6 bases). Trimming stripped 3 bases from V and 3 bases from J, with 12 bases between. This CDR3 is 15 amino acids long. Germline-derived CDR1 and CDR2 are WNHNN and SYGVQD (reference sequence). The CDR3 bases are TGCGCCAGCAGTGATACAGGGTCGATCTACAATGAGCAGTTCTTC. Translation gives CASSDTGSIYNEQFF.

This clone was seen a handful of times. This sequence joins TRBV28 and TRBJ1-5; the match to TRBD1 covers 7 bases. This CDR3 is 15 amino acids long. Trimming removed 5 bases from V and 3 bases from J; junction bases left unmatched: 7. Germline V gene data show CDR1 as MDHEN and CDR2 as SYDVKM. CDR3: CASSPRTGINQPQHF. The CDR3 nucleotides are TGTGCCAGCAGTCCTAGGACAGGTATCAATCAGCCCCAGCATTTT.

This chain links TRBV12-3 or TRBV12-4 with TRBJ2-7; D is perhaps TRBD2 (5 bases). V was shortened by 8 bases and J by 7 bases, with 12 bases between the two germline ends. The CDR3 length is 11 residues. CDR3 sequence (DNA): TGTGCCAGCTCACTGGGCGGGGAGCAGTACTTC. Protein: CASSLGGEQYF.

The J gene is TRBJ2-1, the V gene TRBV24-1; TRBD2 aligns across 7 bases. V shed 7 bases, J shed 2 bases, and the junction held 4 bases outside the gene matches. CDR3 length equals 14 residues. Per germline, CDR1 KGHDR and CDR2 SFDVKD. CDR3 residues: CATSRSGPYNEQFF. Here the CDR3 DNA reads TGTGCCACCAGCCGTAGCGGGCCCTACAATGAGCAGTTCTTC.

J is TRBJ1-2 and V is TRBV30; D remains ambiguous. In germline, CDR1 is GTSNPN, CDR2 SVGIG (reference sequence). V gave up 1 base and J gave up 6 bases, with 9 bases separating them. This CDR3 is built from 12 residues. The CDR3 protein is CAWSGEGDGYTF. The CDR3 DNA follows: TGTGCCTGGAGTGGGGAGGGAGATGGCTACACCTTC.